The subject of this entry is one T cell receptor (beta chain). Its antigen is not identified. Survey level was the resolution at which the v3.0 immunoSEQ assay ran. About 35,000-55,000 T-cell genomes per sample were the sequencing target. Assay used: immunoSEQ multiplex PCR; TCRdb lists only in-frame clones, some missing. Of thousands of clones detected, over 75% appear once; the ten largest clones hold approximately 15%. The data were obtained in a study of long-term antiretroviral therapy in people with HIV. Findings and limits, study-wide: Comparison with controls showed narrower CDR3 length ranges in HIV repertoires. Participants lacked recorded data on ART adherence, viral resistance or therapy changes.

Every participant with HIV received treatment in the United States. Source: unsorted PBMCs, taken 0.4 years before starting antiretroviral therapy. The sequence came from a man aged 25-45 years with HIV.

The CDR3 protein is CAISEVFSGNTIYF. DNA for the CDR3: TGTGCCATCAGTGAGGTCTTCTCTGGAAACACCATATATTTT. The chain is built from TRBV10-3 and TRBJ1-3, with D uncertain. Germline CDR1 and CDR2: ENHRY and SYGVKD. The CDR3 consists of 14 residues. Deletions cut 2 bases from V and 0 bases from J, with 5 bases between.